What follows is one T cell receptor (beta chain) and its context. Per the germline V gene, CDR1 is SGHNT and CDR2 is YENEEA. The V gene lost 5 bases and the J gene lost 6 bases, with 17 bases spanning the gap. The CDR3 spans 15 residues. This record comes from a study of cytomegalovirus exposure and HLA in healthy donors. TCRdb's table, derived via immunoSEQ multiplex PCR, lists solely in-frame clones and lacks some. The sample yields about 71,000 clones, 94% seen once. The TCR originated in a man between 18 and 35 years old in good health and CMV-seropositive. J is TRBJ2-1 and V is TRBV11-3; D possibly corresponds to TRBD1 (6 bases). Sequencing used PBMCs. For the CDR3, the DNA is TGTGCCAGCAGCCCGACAGGCTTGGGGTTCAATGAGCAGTTCTTC. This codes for CASSPTGLGFNEQFF.